These T cell receptor beta chains were read from a single sample in a study of blood T cell repertoires in COVID-19. Profiled with immunoSEQ multiplex PCR; TCRdb holds only in-frame clones, not every one. The sample contains 250,000 to 400,000 clones, about nine tenths of which appear only once. Material for sequencing was peripheral blood. The receptors were sampled from a woman aged 30 to 39 with COVID-19, enrolled during active disease. Each CDR3 is given with its conserved first and last residue. D genes are given only for firm matches. Rows may omit the clone size; those that give it use once, few, many or a size class.

>TRBJ2-1|-|TRBV12-3/TRBV12-4|-
CATGTGFDEQFF
TGTGCCACCGGAACAGGGTTTGATGAGCAGTTCTTC
>TRBJ1-6|-|TRBV6-6|-
CASSYGAGGNSPLHF
TGTGCCAGCAGTTACGGTGCGGGTGGTAATTCACCCCTCCACTTT
>TRBJ2-2|-|TRBV5-1|TRBD2
CASSSQRGANTGELFF
TGCGCCAGCAGTAGCCAGCGGGGAGCGAACACCGGGGAGCTGTTTTTT
>TRBJ2-1|-|TRBV7-4|-
CASSVRPNKRPYNEQFF
TGTGCCAGCAGCGTCCGGCCCAATAAGAGGCCCTACAATGAGCAGTTCTTC
>TRBJ1-4|once|TRBV3-1/TRBV3-2|TRBD1
CASSQGGTVGEKLFF
TGTGCCAGCAGCCAAGGGGGGACAGTAGGGGAAAAACTGTTTTTT
>TRBJ1-2|-|TRBV19|-
CASSPDPDSIYGYTF
TGTGCCAGTAGTCCAGACCCGGACAGCATCTATGGCTACACCTTC
>TRBJ1-1|-|TRBV7-6|-
CASSPEPRVYTEAFF
TGTGCCAGCAGCCCTGAGCCCCGGGTTTACACTGAAGCTTTCTTT
>TRBJ1-2|-|TRBV9|TRBD1
CASSLTGTVNYGYTF
TGTGCCAGCAGCCTAACCGGGACAGTAAACTATGGCTACACCTTC
>TRBJ2-2|-|TRBV2|TRBD1
CASSGQGGIPQSPTGELFF
TGTGCCAGCAGCGGGCAAGGGGGCATCCCCCAAAGCCCCACCGGGGAGCTGTTTTTT
>TRBJ1-4|-|TRBV5-5|TRBD1
CASSLGLAGGNEKLFF
TGTGCCAGCAGCTTGGGCTTGGCAGGGGGGAATGAAAAACTGTTTTTT
>TRBJ1-2|-|TRBV5-5|-
CASSLAIQGDYGYTF
TGTGCCAGCAGCTTGGCAATACAGGGTGACTATGGCTACACCTTC
>TRBJ2-7|-|TRBV6-5|-
CASSYSKVGRSYEQYF
TGTGCCAGCAGTTACTCGAAAGTAGGGAGGTCCTACGAGCAGTACTTC
>TRBJ2-1|once|TRBV13|TRBD1
CASSRGTGGNEQFF
TGTGCCAGCAGCCGCGGGACAGGGGGCAATGAGCAGTTCTTC